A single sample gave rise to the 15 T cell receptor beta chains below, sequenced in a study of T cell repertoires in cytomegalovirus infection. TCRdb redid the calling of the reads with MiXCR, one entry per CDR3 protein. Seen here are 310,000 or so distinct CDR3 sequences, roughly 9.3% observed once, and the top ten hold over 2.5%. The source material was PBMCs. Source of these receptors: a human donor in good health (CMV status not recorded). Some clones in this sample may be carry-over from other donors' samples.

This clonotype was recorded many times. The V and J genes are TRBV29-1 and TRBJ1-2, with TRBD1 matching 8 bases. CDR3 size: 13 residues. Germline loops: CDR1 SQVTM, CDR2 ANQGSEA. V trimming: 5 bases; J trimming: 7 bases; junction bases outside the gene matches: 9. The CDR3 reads CSVRKRQGFGYTF. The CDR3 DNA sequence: TGCAGCGTTCGTAAACGACAGGGGTTTGGCTACACCTTC.

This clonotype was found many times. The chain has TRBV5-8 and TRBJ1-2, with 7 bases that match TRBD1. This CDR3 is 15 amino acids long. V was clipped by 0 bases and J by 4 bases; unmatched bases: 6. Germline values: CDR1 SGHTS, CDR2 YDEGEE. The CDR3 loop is CASSLGRGSAYGYTF. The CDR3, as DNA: TGTGCCAGCAGCTTGGGCAGGGGGTCTGCCTATGGCTACACCTTC.

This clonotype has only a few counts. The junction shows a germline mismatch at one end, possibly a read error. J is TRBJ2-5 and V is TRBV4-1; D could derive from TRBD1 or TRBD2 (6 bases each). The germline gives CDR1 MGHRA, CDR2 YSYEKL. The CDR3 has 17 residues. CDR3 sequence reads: CASSQGRRGPIQETQYF. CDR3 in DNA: TGTGCCAGCAGCCAAGGAAGACGGGGGCCCATACAAGAGACCCAGTACTTC.

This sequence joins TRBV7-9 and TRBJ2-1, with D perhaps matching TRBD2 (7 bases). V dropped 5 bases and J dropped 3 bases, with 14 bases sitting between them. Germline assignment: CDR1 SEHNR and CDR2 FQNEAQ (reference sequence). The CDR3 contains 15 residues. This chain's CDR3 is CASSGSGDNYNEQFF. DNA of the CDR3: TGTGCCAGCAGCGGAAGCGGGGACAACTACAATGAGCAGTTCTTC.

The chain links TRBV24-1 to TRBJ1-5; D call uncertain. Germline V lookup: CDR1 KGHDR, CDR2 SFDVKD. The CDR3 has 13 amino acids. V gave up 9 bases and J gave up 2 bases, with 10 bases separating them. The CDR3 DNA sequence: TGTGCCACCGGCGGATACGGCAATCAGCCCCAGCATTTT. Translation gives CATGGYGNQPQHF.

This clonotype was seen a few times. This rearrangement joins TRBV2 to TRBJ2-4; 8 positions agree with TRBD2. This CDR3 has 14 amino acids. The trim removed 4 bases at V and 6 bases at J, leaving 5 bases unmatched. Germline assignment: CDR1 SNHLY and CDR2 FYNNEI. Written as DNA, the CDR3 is TGTGCCAGCAGTGTAAGCGGGGGCAGAAACATTCAGTACTTC. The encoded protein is CASSVSGGRNIQYF.

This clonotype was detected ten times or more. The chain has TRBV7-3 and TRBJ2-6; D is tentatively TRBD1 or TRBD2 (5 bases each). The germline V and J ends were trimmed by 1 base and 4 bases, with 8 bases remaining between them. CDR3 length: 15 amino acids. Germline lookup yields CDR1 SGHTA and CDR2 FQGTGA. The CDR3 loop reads CASSLMGPGANVLTF. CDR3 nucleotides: TGTGCCAGCAGCTTAATGGGACCGGGGGCCAACGTCCTGACTTTC.

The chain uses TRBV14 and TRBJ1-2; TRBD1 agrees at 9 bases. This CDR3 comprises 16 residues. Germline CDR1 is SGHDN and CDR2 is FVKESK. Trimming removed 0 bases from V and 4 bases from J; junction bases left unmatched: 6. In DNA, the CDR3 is TGTGCCAGCAGCCAAGATCGGAGGGACAGGGTCTATGGCTACACCTTC. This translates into CASSQDRRDRVYGYTF.

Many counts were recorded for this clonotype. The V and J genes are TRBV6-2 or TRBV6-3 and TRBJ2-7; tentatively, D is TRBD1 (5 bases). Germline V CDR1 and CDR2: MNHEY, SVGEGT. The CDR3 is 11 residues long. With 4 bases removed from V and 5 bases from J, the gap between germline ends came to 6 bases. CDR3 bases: TGTGCCAGCAGTTGGGGCCACGAGCAGTACGTC. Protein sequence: CASSWGHEQYV.

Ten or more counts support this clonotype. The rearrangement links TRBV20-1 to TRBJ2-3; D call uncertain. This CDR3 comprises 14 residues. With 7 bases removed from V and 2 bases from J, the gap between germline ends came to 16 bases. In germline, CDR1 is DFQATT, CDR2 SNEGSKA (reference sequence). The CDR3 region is CSEEQTRYTDTQYF. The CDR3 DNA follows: TGCAGTGAGGAGCAAACGCGATACACAGATACGCAGTATTTT.

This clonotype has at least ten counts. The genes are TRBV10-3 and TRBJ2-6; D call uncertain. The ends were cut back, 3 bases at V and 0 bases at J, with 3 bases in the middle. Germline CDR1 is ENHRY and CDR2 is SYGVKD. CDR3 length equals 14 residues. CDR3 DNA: TGTGCCATCAGTGAACTCTCTGGGGCCAACGTCCTGACTTTC. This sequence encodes CAISELSGANVLTF.

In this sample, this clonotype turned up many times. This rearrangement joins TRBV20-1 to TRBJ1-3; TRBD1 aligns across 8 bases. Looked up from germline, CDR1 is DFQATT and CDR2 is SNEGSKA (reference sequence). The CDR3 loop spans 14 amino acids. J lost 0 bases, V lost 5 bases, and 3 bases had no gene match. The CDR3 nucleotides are TGCAGTGCTCTTACAGGGGGCTCTGGAAACACCATATATTTT. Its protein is CSALTGGSGNTIYF.

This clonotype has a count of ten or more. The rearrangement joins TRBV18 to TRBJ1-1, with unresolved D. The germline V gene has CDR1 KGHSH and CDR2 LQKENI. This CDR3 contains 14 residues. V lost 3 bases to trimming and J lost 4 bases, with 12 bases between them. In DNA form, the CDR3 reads TGTGCCAGCTCACCGAGGGCCGCGGTCACTGAAGCTTTCTTT. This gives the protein CASSPRAAVTEAFF.

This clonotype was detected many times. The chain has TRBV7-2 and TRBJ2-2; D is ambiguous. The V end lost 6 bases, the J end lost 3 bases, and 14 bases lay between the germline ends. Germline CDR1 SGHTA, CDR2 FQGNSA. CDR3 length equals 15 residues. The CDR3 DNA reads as TGTGCCAGCAGTGACCGTAGGGATTACACCGGGGAGCTGTTTTTT. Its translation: CASSDRRDYTGELFF.

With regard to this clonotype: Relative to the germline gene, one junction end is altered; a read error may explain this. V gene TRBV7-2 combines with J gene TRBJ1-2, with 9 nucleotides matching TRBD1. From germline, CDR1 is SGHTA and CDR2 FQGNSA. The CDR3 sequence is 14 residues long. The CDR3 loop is CASSPDRGNYGCTF. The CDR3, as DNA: TGTGCCAGCAGCCCGGACAGGGGTAACTATGGCTGCACCTTC.